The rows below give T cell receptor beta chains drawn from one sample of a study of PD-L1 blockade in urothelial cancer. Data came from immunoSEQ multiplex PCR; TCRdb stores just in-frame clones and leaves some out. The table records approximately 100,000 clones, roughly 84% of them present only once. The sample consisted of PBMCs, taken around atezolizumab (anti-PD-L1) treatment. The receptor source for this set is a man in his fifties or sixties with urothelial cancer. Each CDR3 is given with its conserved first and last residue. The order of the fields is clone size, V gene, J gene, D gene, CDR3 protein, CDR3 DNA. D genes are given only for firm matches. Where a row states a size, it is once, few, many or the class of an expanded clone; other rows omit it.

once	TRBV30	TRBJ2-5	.	CAWSVLGETQYF	TGTGCCTGGAGTGTACTAGGAGAGACCCAGTACTTC
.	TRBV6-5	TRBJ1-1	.	CASSYSTWGAEAFF	TGTGCCAGCAGTTACTCGACTTGGGGGGCTGAAGCTTTCTTT
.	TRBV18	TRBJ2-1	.	CASSPRISGSSYNEQFF	TGTGCCAGCTCACCACGGATTTCGGGTAGCTCCTACAATGAGCAGTTCTTC
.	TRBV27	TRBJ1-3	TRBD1	CASRTTTGAGNTIYF	TGTGCCAGCAGAACCACTACAGGGGCTGGAAACACCATATATTTT
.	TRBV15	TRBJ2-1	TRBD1	CATSRGGQGGNEQFF	TGTGCCACCAGCAGAGGAGGACAGGGAGGCAATGAGCAGTTCTTC
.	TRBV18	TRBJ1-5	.	CASSLGTPDSNQPQHF	TGTGCCAGCTCACTAGGGACACCCGATAGCAATCAGCCCCAGCATTTT
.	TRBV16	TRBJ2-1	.	CASSPTSTQGNEQFF	TGTGCCAGCAGCCCGACTTCGACTCAGGGCAATGAGCAGTTCTTC
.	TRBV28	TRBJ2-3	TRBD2	CASRPLAGADTQYF	TGTGCCAGCAGGCCACTAGCGGGAGCAGATACGCAGTATTTT
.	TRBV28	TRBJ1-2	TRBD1	CASSFKGQNYGYTF	TGTGCCAGCAGTTTTAAGGGACAGAACTATGGCTACACCTTC
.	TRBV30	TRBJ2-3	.	CAWSVASSLTDTQYF	TGTGCCTGGAGTGTAGCTAGCAGCCTCACAGATACGCAGTATTTT
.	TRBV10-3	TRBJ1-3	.	CAISDRQVSGNTIYF	TGTGCCATCAGCGATCGACAGGTCTCTGGAAACACCATATATTTT
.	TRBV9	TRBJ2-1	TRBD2	CASSVFASGSDEQFF	TGTGCCAGCAGCGTATTTGCTAGCGGGAGCGACGAGCAGTTCTTC